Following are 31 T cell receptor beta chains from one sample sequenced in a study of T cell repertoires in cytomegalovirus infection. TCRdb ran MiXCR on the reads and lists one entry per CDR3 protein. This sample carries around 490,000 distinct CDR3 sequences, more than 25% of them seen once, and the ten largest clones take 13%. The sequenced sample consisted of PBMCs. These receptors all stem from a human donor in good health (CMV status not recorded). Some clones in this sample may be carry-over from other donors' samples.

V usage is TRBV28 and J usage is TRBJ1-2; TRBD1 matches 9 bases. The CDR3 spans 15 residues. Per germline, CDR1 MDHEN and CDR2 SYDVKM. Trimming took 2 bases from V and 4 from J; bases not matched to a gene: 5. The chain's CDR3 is CASSLPGQGGYGYTF. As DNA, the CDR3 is TGTGCCAGCAGTTTACCGGGACAGGGCGGCTATGGCTACACCTTC.

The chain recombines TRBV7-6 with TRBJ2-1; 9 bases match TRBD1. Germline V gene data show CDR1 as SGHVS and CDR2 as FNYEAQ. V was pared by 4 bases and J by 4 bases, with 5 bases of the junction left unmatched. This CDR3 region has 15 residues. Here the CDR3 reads CASSSAGTGYNEQFF. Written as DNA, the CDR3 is TGTGCCAGCAGCTCCGCCGGGACAGGGTACAATGAGCAGTTCTTC. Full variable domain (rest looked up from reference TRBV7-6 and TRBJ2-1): GAGVSQSPRYKVTKRGQDVALRCDPISGHVSLYWYRQALGQGPEFLTYFNYEAQQDKSGLPNDRFSAERPEGSISTLTIQRTEQRDSAMYRCASSSAGTGYNEQFFGPGTRLTVL.

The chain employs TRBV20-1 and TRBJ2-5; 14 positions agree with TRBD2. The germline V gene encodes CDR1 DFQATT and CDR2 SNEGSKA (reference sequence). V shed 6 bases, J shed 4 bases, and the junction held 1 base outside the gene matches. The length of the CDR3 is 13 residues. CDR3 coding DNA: TGCAGTGCCGGACTAGCGGGAGGAGAGACCCAGTACTTC. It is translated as CSAGLAGGETQYF.

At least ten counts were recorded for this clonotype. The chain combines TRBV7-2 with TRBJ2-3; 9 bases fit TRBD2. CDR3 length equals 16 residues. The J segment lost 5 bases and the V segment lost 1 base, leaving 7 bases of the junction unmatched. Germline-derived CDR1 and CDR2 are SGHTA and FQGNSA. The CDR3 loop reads CASSLVGSGRGDTQYF. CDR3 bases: TGTGCCAGCAGCTTAGTCGGTAGCGGGAGAGGAGATACGCAGTATTTT.

The CDR3 nucleotides read TGCGCCAGCAGCCAAGATGGACCGGGACCTGAAGGGGCGCAGTATTTT. Translating it yields CASSQDGPGPEGAQYF. V usage is TRBV4-3 and J usage is TRBJ2-3; D may be TRBD1 or TRBD2 (5 bases each). The CDR3 sequence is 16 residues long. CDR1 is LGHNA, CDR2 YSLEER, per germline. Trimming removed 0 bases at V and 10 bases at J, with 20 bases between.

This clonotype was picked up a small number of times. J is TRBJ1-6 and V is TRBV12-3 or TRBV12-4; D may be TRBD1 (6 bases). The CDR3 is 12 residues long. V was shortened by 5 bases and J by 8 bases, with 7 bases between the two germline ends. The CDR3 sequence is CASSPGDSPLHF. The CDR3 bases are TGTGCCAGCAGTCCAGGGGATTCACCCCTCCACTTT.

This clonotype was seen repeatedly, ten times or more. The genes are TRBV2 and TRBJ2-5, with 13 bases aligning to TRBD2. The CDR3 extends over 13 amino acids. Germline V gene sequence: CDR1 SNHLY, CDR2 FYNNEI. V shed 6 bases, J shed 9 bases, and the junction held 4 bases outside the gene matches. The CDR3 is CASRPGLAGAQYF. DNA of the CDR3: TGTGCCAGCAGACCCGGACTAGCGGGGGCCCAGTACTTC.

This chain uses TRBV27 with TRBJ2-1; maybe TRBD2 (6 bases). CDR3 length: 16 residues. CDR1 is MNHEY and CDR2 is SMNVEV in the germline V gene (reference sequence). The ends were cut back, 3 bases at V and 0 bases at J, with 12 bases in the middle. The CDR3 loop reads CASSFGRPSSYNEQFF. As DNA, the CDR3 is TGTGCCAGCAGTTTTGGGAGGCCTAGCTCCTACAATGAGCAGTTCTTC.

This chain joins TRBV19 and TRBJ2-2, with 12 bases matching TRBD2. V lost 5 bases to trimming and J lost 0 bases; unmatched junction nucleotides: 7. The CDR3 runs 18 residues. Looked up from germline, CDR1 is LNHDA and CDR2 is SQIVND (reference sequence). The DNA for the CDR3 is TGTGCCAGTAGTTCCCTTCTAGCGGGAGGGCCGAACACCGGGGAGCTGTTTTTT. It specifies CASSSLLAGGPNTGELFF.

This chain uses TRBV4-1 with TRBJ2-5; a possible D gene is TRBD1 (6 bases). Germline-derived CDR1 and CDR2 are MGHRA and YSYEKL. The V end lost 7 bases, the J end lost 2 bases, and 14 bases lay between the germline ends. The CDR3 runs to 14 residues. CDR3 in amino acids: CASNQGPVQETQYF. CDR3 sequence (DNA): TGCGCCAGCAATCAGGGGCCAGTACAAGAGACCCAGTACTTC.

The chain's CDR3 is CASSQGLSETQYF. CDR3 in DNA: TGTGCCAGCAGCCAAGGACTCTCGGAGACCCAGTACTTC. V usage is TRBV7-9 and J usage is TRBJ2-5, with D tentatively TRBD2 (5 bases). Germline CDR1 is SEHNR and CDR2 is FQNEAQ (reference sequence). The CDR3 totals 13 residues. Trimming removed 5 bases from V and 5 bases from J, with 12 bases in between.

CDR3 residues: CASSPTEQYGYTF. The CDR3 DNA is TGTGCCAGCAGTCCGACGGAGCAGTATGGCTACACCTTC. This sequence joins TRBV6-1 and TRBJ1-2; no clear D. Germline loops: CDR1 MNHNS, CDR2 SASEGT. This CDR3 spans 13 amino acids. The germline V and J ends were trimmed by 5 bases and 5 bases, with 12 bases remaining between them.

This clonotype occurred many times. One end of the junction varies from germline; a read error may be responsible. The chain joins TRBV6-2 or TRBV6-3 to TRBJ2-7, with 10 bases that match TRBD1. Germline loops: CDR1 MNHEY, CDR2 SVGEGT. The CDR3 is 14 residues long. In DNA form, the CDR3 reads TGTGCCAGCAGTAACTCGGGACAGGGGTACGAGCAGTACTTC. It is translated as CASSNSGQGYEQYF.

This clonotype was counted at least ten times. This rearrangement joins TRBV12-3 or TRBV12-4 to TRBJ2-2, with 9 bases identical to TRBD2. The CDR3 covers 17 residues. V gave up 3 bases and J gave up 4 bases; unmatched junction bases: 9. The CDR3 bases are TGTGCCAGCAGTTTCGGCGGGAGGGCCTTGATCACCGGGGAGCTGTTTTTT. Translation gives CASSFGGRALITGELFF.

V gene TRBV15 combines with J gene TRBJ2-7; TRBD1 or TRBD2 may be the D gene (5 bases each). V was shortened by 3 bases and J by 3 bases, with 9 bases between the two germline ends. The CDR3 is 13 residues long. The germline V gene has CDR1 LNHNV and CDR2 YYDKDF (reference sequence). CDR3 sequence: CATSRGPNYEQYF. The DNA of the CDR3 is TGTGCCACCAGCAGGGGACCGAACTACGAGCAGTACTTC.

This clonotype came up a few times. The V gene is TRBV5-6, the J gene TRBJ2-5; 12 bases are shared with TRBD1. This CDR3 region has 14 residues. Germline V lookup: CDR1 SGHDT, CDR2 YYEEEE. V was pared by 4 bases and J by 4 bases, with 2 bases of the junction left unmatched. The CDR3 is CASSGTGGGETQYF. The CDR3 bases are TGTGCCAGCAGCGGGACAGGGGGCGGAGAGACCCAGTACTTC.

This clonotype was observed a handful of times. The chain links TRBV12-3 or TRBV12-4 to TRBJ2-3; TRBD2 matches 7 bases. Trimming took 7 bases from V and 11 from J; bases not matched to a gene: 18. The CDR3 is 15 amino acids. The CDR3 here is CASTPWGGRGRLQYF. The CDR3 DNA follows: TGTGCCAGCACCCCTTGGGGAGGGAGGGGCCGGCTGCAGTATTTT.

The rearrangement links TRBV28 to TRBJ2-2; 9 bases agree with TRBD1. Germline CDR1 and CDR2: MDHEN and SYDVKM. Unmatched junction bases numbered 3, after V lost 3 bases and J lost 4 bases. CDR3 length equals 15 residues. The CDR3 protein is CASSFWDRATGELFF. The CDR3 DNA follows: TGTGCCAGCAGTTTCTGGGACAGGGCCACCGGGGAGCTGTTTTTT.

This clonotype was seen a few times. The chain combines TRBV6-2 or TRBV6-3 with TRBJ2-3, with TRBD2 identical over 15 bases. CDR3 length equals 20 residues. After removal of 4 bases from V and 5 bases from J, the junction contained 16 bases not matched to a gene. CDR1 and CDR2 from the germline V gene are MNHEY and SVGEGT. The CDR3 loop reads CASSFELRTSGRASGDTQYF. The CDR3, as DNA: TGTGCCAGCAGTTTCGAACTCCGGACTAGCGGGAGGGCCAGTGGAGATACGCAGTATTTT.

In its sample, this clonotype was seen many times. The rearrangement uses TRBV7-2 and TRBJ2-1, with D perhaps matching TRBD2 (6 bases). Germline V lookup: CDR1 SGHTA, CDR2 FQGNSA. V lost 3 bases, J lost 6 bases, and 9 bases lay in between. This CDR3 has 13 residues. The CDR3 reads CASSFTSLNEQFF. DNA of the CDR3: TGTGCCAGCAGCTTTACTAGCCTCAATGAGCAGTTCTTC.

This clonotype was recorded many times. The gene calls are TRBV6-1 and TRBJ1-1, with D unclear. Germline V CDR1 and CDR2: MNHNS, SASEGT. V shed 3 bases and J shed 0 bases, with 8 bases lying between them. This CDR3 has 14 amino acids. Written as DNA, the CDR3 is TGTGCCAGCAGTGAGAGGAACATGAACACTGAAGCTTTCTTT. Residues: CASSERNMNTEAFF.

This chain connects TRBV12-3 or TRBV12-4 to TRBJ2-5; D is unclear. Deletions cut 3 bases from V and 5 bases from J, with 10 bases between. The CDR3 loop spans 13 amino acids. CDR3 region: CASSFIPGETQYF. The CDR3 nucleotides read TGTGCCAGCAGTTTTATTCCCGGGGAGACCCAGTACTTC.

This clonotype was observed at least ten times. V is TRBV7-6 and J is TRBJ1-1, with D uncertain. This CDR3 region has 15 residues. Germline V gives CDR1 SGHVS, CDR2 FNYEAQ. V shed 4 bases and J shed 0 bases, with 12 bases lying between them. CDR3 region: CASSSPGGMNTEAFF. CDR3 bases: TGTGCCAGCAGCTCACCGGGAGGAATGAACACTGAAGCTTTCTTT.

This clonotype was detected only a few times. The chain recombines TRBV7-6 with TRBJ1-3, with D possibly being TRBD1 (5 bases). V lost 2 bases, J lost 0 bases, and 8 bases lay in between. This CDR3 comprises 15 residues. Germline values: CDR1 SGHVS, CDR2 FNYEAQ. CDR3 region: CASSLRQGSGNTIYF. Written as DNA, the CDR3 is TGTGCCAGCAGCTTAAGGCAGGGCTCTGGAAACACCATATATTTT.

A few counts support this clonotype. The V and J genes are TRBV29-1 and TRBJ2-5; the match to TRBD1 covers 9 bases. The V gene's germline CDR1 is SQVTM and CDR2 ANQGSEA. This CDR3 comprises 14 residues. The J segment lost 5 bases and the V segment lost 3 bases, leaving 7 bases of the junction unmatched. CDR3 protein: CSVDGDRAVETQYF. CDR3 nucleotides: TGCAGCGTTGATGGGGACAGGGCTGTCGAGACCCAGTACTTC.

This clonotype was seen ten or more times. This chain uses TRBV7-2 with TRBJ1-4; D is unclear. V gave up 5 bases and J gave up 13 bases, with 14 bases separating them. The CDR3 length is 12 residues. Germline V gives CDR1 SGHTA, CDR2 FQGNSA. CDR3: CASSRVPPRLFF. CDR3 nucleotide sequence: TGTGCCAGCAGCCGGGTCCCACCCCGACTGTTTTTT.

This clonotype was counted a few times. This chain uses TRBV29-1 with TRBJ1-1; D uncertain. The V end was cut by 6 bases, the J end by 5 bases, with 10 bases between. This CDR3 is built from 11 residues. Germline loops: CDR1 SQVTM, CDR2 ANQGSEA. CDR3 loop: CSVGRGTEAFF. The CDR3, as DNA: TGCAGCGTAGGGCGAGGGACTGAAGCTTTCTTT.

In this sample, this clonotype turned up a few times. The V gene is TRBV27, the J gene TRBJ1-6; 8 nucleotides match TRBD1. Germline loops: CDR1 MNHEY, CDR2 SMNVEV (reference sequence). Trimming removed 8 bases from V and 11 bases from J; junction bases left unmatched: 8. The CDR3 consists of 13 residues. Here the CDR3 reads CASRWTGQTPLHF. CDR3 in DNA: TGTGCCAGCCGATGGACAGGGCAAACACCCCTCCACTTT.

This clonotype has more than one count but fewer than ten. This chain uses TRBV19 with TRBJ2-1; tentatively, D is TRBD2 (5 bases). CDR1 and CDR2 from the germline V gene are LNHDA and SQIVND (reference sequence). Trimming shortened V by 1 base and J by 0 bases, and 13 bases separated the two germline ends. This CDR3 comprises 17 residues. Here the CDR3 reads CASSIGGSGSSYNEQFF. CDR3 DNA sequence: TGTGCCAGTAGTATAGGAGGAAGCGGTAGCTCCTACAATGAGCAGTTCTTC.

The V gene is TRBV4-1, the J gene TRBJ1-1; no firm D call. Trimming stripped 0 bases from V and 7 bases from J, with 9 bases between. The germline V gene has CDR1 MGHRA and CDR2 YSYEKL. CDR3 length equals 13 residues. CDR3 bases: TGCGCCAGCAGCCAAGATCCCCTCCGTGAAGCTTTCTTT. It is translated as CASSQDPLREAFF.

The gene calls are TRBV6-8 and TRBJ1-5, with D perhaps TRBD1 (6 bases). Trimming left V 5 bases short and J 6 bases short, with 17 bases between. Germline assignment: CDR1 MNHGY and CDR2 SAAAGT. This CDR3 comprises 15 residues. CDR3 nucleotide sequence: TGTGCCAGCAGTGCACAGGGTTGGGAGGGTCAGCCCCAGCATTTT. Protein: CASSAQGWEGQPQHF.